This is a list of T cell receptor beta chains from one sample in a study of blood T cell repertoires in COVID-19. Clones were sequenced by immunoSEQ multiplex PCR, and TCRdb holds only the in-frame ones, with some missing. The data hold about 160,000 clones, with roughly 84% observed a single time. Sequenced input: PBMCs or T cells enriched from blood (not recorded which). The source of these receptors is a man between 60 and 75 years old who had recovered from COVID-19. Both conserved end residues are part of each CDR3. A D gene is named only where the DNA matches it firmly. Not all rows give a size; the values are once, few, many and, for expanded clones, a class.

cdr3_nt	cdr3_aa	d_call	clone_size	j_call	v_call
TGTGCCAGCAGCTTAGATTCGGGGGATAGGGGCTACGAGCAGTACTTC	CASSLDSGDRGYEQYF	.	.	TRBJ2-7	TRBV13
TGCGCCAGCAGCCACCCGACTGCCTGGGACTATGGCTACACCTTC	CASSHPTAWDYGYTF	.	.	TRBJ1-2	TRBV4-1
TGTGCCAGCAGCAGGTCTAGCGGGAGGGCCTACAATGAGCAGTTCTTC	CASSRSSGRAYNEQFF	TRBD2	.	TRBJ2-1	TRBV5-4
TGTGCTAGTGGCTCTAGGGGTTCTGAGACCCAGTACTTC	CASGSRGSETQYF	.	.	TRBJ2-5	TRBV12-5
TGCGCCAGCAGCTTGGAGAGTTCAGATACGCAGTATTTT	CASSLESSDTQYF	.	.	TRBJ2-3	TRBV5-1
TGTGCCAGCAGCAATAGGGGTGGAGATCAGCCCCAGCATTTT	CASSNRGGDQPQHF	.	.	TRBJ1-5	TRBV9
TGTGCCAGCAGTAGCTGGGACGCAGGGGTTCACACTGAAGCTTTCTTT	CASSSWDAGVHTEAFF	.	.	TRBJ1-1	TRBV28
TGTGCCAGTAACGGCGGTGCGGTTGGAGGGCCTGAAGCTTTCTTT	CASNGGAVGGPEAFF	.	once	TRBJ1-1	TRBV19
TGTGCCAGCAGCTTGGTGGGCACAGGAGGGTTCAATGAGCAGTTCTTC	CASSLVGTGGFNEQFF	.	.	TRBJ2-1	TRBV5-5
TGTGCCAGCAGCTTAGCCAGGGGGCATATTGAAGCTTTCTTT	CASSLARGHIEAFF	TRBD1	few	TRBJ1-1	TRBV7-2
TGTGCCACGCAACGGGGGAGCAACCAAGAGACCCAGTACTTC	CATQRGSNQETQYF	.	.	TRBJ2-5	TRBV10-3
TGTGCCAGCACAGACAGATACATGAACACTGAAGCTTTCTTT	CASTDRYMNTEAFF	.	once	TRBJ1-1	TRBV2
TGTGCCAGCAGCGTAAGGGGACTAGGCTCGAACACCGGGGAGCTGTTTTTT	CASSVRGLGSNTGELFF	TRBD2	.	TRBJ2-2	TRBV9
TGTGCCAGCAGTGAAGAACGGACGGGGGGGGCTCCTGGAAACACCATATATTTT	CASSEERTGGAPGNTIYF	.	once	TRBJ1-3	TRBV6-1
TGCGCCAGCAGCTTGGAGGCGGCGCCTGGAAACACCATATATTTT	CASSLEAAPGNTIYF	.	few	TRBJ1-3	TRBV5-1
TGTGCCAGCAGCCAACTGACAGGGGGTCAGCCCCAGCATTTT	CASSQLTGGQPQHF	TRBD1	.	TRBJ1-5	TRBV3-1/TRBV3-2
TGTGCCAGCAGCTTGAGTGGCATGGCCACTAATGAAAAACTGTTTTTT	CASSLSGMATNEKLFF	.	.	TRBJ1-4	TRBV5-6
TGTGCCAGCGCACTGGACAGGGTTAGCGAGCAGTACTTC	CASALDRVSEQYF	TRBD1	.	TRBJ2-7	TRBV18
TGTGCCAGCAGTGACGGGACAGGGGTCTACGAGCAGTACTTC	CASSDGTGVYEQYF	TRBD1	.	TRBJ2-7	TRBV2
TGTGCCAGCGAGTTACTAGCGGGGGGGCAAGAGACCCAGTACTTC	CASELLAGGQETQYF	TRBD2	.	TRBJ2-5	TRBV6-5
TGTGCCAGTAGTATACAGTACAGGCCCTACGAGCAGTACTTC	CASSIQYRPYEQYF	.	.	TRBJ2-7	TRBV19
TGTGCCAGCAGTGAATACGGGGGGATGAACACTGAAGCTTTCTTT	CASSEYGGMNTEAFF	.	.	TRBJ1-1	TRBV25-1
TGTGCCAGCAGAACTCAACAGGGCCGCGAGACCACAGATACGCAGTATTTT	CASRTQQGRETTDTQYF	.	.	TRBJ2-3	TRBV28
TGCGCCAGCAGCTTGGCCGTAGGACAGGGAGCTGAAAAACTGTTTTTT	CASSLAVGQGAEKLFF	TRBD1	.	TRBJ1-4	TRBV5-1
TGCGCCAGCAGGATGGACACCCCCGGCTACGAGCAGTACTTC	CASRMDTPGYEQYF	.	.	TRBJ2-7	TRBV4-1
TGTGCCAGCAGCTTGAATAGCGGGGGGCCCGGCACAGATACGCAGTATTTT	CASSLNSGGPGTDTQYF	TRBD2	.	TRBJ2-3	TRBV5-6
TGTGCCTGGACGCCAGGGGGTATTGGGGAGACCCAGTACTTC	CAWTPGGIGETQYF	TRBD1	.	TRBJ2-5	TRBV30
TGTGCCAGCAGCCGCAAAAGTGACAGGGGGGGCGAGCAGTACTTC	CASSRKSDRGGEQYF	TRBD1	.	TRBJ2-7	TRBV2
TGTGCCATCAGTGAGTCCGATAGGCTAGAAGAGACCCAGTACTTC	CAISESDRLEETQYF	.	.	TRBJ2-5	TRBV10-3
TGTGCCAGCAGCGGAACAGGGGTCAATCAGCCCCAGCATTTT	CASSGTGVNQPQHF	TRBD1	.	TRBJ1-5	TRBV5-6
TGTGCCAGCAGCCAAGGGACACCTAATTCACCCCTCCACTTT	CASSQGTPNSPLHF	.	.	TRBJ1-6	TRBV14
TGTGCCAGCAGTTTTCAGGGAGGAAATTCACCCCTCCACTTT	CASSFQGGNSPLHF	.	.	TRBJ1-6	TRBV5-4
TGCGCCAGCAGCCCCGACAGGACGACCGGGGAGCTGTTTTTT	CASSPDRTTGELFF	.	.	TRBJ2-2	TRBV4-1
TGTGCCACCAGCGGAAATAGGACAGGGAAGGGCTATGGCTACACCTTC	CATSGNRTGKGYGYTF	TRBD1	once	TRBJ1-2	TRBV24-1
TGTGCCAGCAGCCTAGGCGGGACAGGGGTCTCTGGAAACACCATATATTTT	CASSLGGTGVSGNTIYF	TRBD1	.	TRBJ1-3	TRBV7-9
TGCAGCGCCTGGACAGGGGCCAGCGAAAAACTGTTTTTT	CSAWTGASEKLFF	TRBD1	.	TRBJ1-4	TRBV29-1
TGTGCCAGCAGTGAATGGTCAGGGGGAAGCCCGGGACTAGCGGGAGCTAGCACAGATACGCAGTATTTT	CASSEWSGGSPGLAGASTDTQYF	TRBD2	.	TRBJ2-3	TRBV2
TGTGCCAGCAGCCGTCTCGGGGACAGGGTAGAAAAGACCCAGTACTTC	CASSRLGDRVEKTQYF	TRBD1	.	TRBJ2-5	TRBV5-6
TGTGCCAGCAGCTTAGATCGGGGGTCACCCCTCCACTTT	CASSLDRGSPLHF	.	.	TRBJ1-6	TRBV7-9
TGTGCCAGCTCACCGTCGAGGCAGGGAATGGTGCCTGGAAACACCATATATTTT	CASSPSRQGMVPGNTIYF	.	.	TRBJ1-3	TRBV18
TGTGCCAGCAGTCCCCCCAGGGGGACAGGGTACGAGCAGTACTTC	CASSPPRGTGYEQYF	TRBD1	.	TRBJ2-7	TRBV28
TGTGCCAGTAGTATAAGGTCTAGCGGATTCAACACCGGGGAGCTGTTTTTT	CASSIRSSGFNTGELFF	TRBD2	.	TRBJ2-2	TRBV19
TGCGCCAGCAGCGGATCTGCGGATCACAATGAGCAGTTCTTC	CASSGSADHNEQFF	.	.	TRBJ2-1	TRBV4-1
TGTGCCAGCAGCTTGGGACATCGAGAGACCCAGTACTTC	CASSLGHRETQYF	.	.	TRBJ2-5	TRBV11-2
TGTGCCAGCAGTCTCGCAGGCGATCCTGGAAACACCATATATTTT	CASSLAGDPGNTIYF	.	once	TRBJ1-3	TRBV6-5
TGTGCCAGCAGTTTAGTTACCCAGGGACAGGCCTATGGCTACACCTTC	CASSLVTQGQAYGYTF	TRBD1	few	TRBJ1-2	TRBV28
TGTGCCAGCAGCTTAACACAGGGCGGGTCACCCCTCCACTTT	CASSLTQGGSPLHF	.	.	TRBJ1-6	TRBV13